Below, 18 T cell receptor beta chains from the same sample are listed, as sequenced in a study of T cells in tuberculosis. Thawed, overnight-rested PBMC were stained with GMM-loaded CD1B tetramer, viability dye and anti-CD3, then sorted. CD1B tetramers were loaded with Rhodococcus equi-derived C32 glucose monomycolate. The protocol was immunoSEQ multiplex PCR, while the TCRdb copy is restricted to in-frame clones and leaves out a portion. This table holds about 59,000 clones, about 86% found once. Sequenced material: CD1b-GMM tetramer-negative cells sorted from PBMCs. All receptors derive from an adult woman with latent tuberculosis.

This chain joins TRBV19 and TRBJ2-4; a possible D gene is TRBD2 (6 bases). CDR3 length: 16 amino acids. In germline, CDR1 is LNHDA, CDR2 SQIVND (reference sequence). V was cut by 3 bases and J by 0 bases, with 12 bases left in between. This chain's CDR3 is CASSIGGTLAKNIQYF. The CDR3 nucleotides read TGTGCCAGTAGTATTGGCGGGACCCTAGCCAAAAACATTCAGTACTTC.

V gene TRBV10-3 combines with J gene TRBJ2-7, with D perhaps TRBD1 (5 bases). Germline CDR1 and CDR2: ENHRY and SYGVKD. This CDR3 comprises 14 residues. Trimming stripped 6 bases from V and 0 bases from J, with 12 bases between. The CDR3 loop is CAIRGPESSYEQYF. The CDR3 DNA reads as TGTGCCATCAGGGGGCCGGAAAGCTCCTACGAGCAGTACTTC.

The chain links TRBV19 to TRBJ2-7; D is perhaps TRBD1 (6 bases). The CDR3 loop spans 14 amino acids. V lost 3 bases, J lost 3 bases, and 12 bases lay in between. Germline V gene data show CDR1 as LNHDA and CDR2 as SQIVND (reference sequence). DNA for the CDR3: TGTGCCAGTAGTATCAGAGGCAGGGGCTACGAGCAGTACTTC. This gives the protein CASSIRGRGYEQYF.

The genes are TRBV7-9 and TRBJ1-2, with 7 positions matching TRBD1. V was pared by 5 bases and J by 6 bases, with 6 bases of the junction left unmatched. The germline gives CDR1 SEHNR, CDR2 FQNEAQ (reference sequence). This CDR3 comprises 13 residues. CDR3 nucleotide sequence: TGTGCCAGCAGCCTCGACAGGGAGGATGGCTACACCTTC. Translated, it gives CASSLDREDGYTF.

This clone was seen more than once but under ten times. A read error may account for a junction end that differs from germline. V is TRBV30 and J is TRBJ1-4; no clear D gene. This CDR3 has 15 residues. In germline, CDR1 is GTSNPN, CDR2 SVGIG (reference sequence). The CDR3 DNA reads TGTGCCTGGAGTGTAGGTGGAGTGACTACTGAAAAACTGTTTTTT. Protein: CAWSVGGVTTEKLFF.

The chain uses TRBV19 and TRBJ2-7, with 8 bases lining up with TRBD1. This CDR3 region has 15 residues. Germline V gives CDR1 LNHDA, CDR2 SQIVND (reference sequence). The junction had 12 bases not matched to a gene; V was cut back by 5 bases and J by 6 bases. In DNA form, the CDR3 reads TGTGCCAGTAGTGGTCAACAGGGGGGTAAGGGCGAGCAGTACTTC. Its protein product is CASSGQQGGKGEQYF.

The V and J genes are TRBV6-5 and TRBJ1-5, with 9 bases lining up with TRBD1. This CDR3 comprises 14 residues. The V gene's germline CDR1 is MNHEY and CDR2 SVGAGI. V dropped 6 bases and J dropped 5; count of bases not matched to a gene: 5. Written as DNA, the CDR3 is TGTGCCAGCAGAACAGGGGGCAGGGATCAGCCCCAGCATTTT. This sequence encodes CASRTGGRDQPQHF.

The chain combines TRBV7-9 with TRBJ1-1; a possible D gene is TRBD1 (6 bases). CDR3 length: 14 residues. Deletions cut 5 bases from V and 4 bases from J, with 14 bases between. CDR1 and CDR2 from the germline V gene are SEHNR and FQNEAQ (reference sequence). The CDR3 bases are TGTGCCAGCAGCCGCTCAGGGGTTTCCACTGAAGCTTTCTTT. Translated: CASSRSGVSTEAFF.

The rearrangement links TRBV6-1 to TRBJ1-4; D not certain. The CDR3 covers 15 residues. V was clipped by 3 bases and J by 5 bases, with 13 bases between them. Germline V gives CDR1 MNHNS, CDR2 SASEGT. This CDR3 is CASSEASPSNEKLFF. In nucleotides, the CDR3 is TGTGCCAGCAGTGAGGCCTCCCCCTCAAATGAAAAACTGTTTTTT.

The chain combines TRBV11-3 with TRBJ2-3, with a possible D match to TRBD2 (5 bases). This CDR3 contains 16 residues. Per germline, CDR1 SGHNT and CDR2 YENEEA. Trimming cost V 5 bases and J 0 bases, with 15 bases left between them. The CDR3 sequence: CASSPLPRASTDTQYF. The CDR3 DNA reads TGTGCCAGCAGCCCCCTCCCGCGGGCTAGCACAGATACGCAGTATTTT.

The CDR3 is CASSVGLAGFDNTGELFF. CDR3 DNA sequence: TGTGCCAGCAGCGTAGGGCTAGCGGGATTTGACAACACCGGGGAGCTGTTTTTT. The chain is built from TRBV9 and TRBJ2-2, with 9 bases identical to TRBD2. CDR1 and CDR2 (germline): SGDLS, YYNGEE. V lost 0 bases and J lost 2; bases outside the gene matches: 8. The CDR3 runs to 18 residues.

V is TRBV7-2 and J is TRBJ2-7; 7 nucleotides align to TRBD2. The CDR3 spans 16 residues. In germline, CDR1 is SGHTA, CDR2 FQGNSA. V was pared by 1 base and J by 3 bases, with 9 bases of the junction left unmatched. CDR3 loop: CASSLGERGPFYEQYF. DNA of the CDR3: TGTGCCAGCAGCTTAGGAGAGCGGGGCCCCTTCTACGAGCAGTACTTC.

The chain links TRBV4-1 to TRBJ2-5, with 8 bases lining up with TRBD1. The CDR3 covers 15 residues. Germline assignment: CDR1 MGHRA and CDR2 YSYEKL. V dropped 0 bases and J dropped 7; count of bases not matched to a gene: 7. CDR3 residues: CASSQDGTGTGTQYF. The CDR3, as DNA: TGCGCCAGCAGCCAAGACGGGACCGGGACAGGGACCCAGTACTTC.

CDR3 DNA sequence: TGTGCCAGCAGTCCGGACAGACTCTCCTACAATGAGCAGTTCTTC. Amino acids: CASSPDRLSYNEQFF. The chain is built from TRBV7-9 and TRBJ2-1, with D perhaps TRBD1 (6 bases). Trimming took 6 bases from V and 0 from J, leaving 12 bases between them. From germline, CDR1 is SEHNR and CDR2 FQNEAQ (reference sequence). CDR3 length equals 15 residues. The whole variable domain, remainder taken from reference TRBV7-9 and TRBJ2-1, is DTGVSQNPRHKITKRGQNVTFRCDPISEHNRLYWYRQTLGQGPEFLTYFQNEAQLEKSRLLSDRFSAERPKGSFSTLEIQRTEQGDSAMYLCASSPDRLSYNEQFFGPGTRLTVL.

The chain has TRBV9 and TRBJ2-5, with D possibly matching TRBD1 (6 bases). V gave up 0 bases and J gave up 4 bases, with 7 bases separating them. The CDR3 sequence is 13 residues long. From germline, CDR1 is SGDLS and CDR2 YYNGEE. CDR3 amino acids: CASSVEQGETQYF. DNA for the CDR3: TGTGCCAGCAGCGTAGAACAGGGAGAGACCCAGTACTTC.

The chain employs TRBV7-9 and TRBJ2-1; 9 bases are shared with TRBD2. V dropped 1 base and J dropped 6; count of bases not matched to a gene: 4. The CDR3 has 15 amino acids. In germline, CDR1 is SEHNR, CDR2 FQNEAQ (reference sequence). The CDR3: CASSLGGGAANEQFF. DNA of the CDR3: TGTGCCAGCAGCTTAGGCGGGGGGGCTGCCAATGAGCAGTTCTTC.

This chain uses TRBV7-3 with TRBJ2-1, with 16 bases matching TRBD2. Trimming cost V 2 bases and J 10 bases; bases outside gene matches: 2. The CDR3 is made up of 15 amino acids. Germline V gene data show CDR1 as SGHTA and CDR2 as FQGTGA. The CDR3 DNA reads as TGTGCCAGCAGCTTAGGGACTAGCGGGGGGGACGAGCAGTTCTTC. As protein: CASSLGTSGGDEQFF.

The V call is TRBV5-8, the J call TRBJ1-2; 8 bases agree with TRBD1. The ends lost 1 base at V and 0 bases at J; junction bases unmatched: 11. Per germline, CDR1 SGHTS and CDR2 YDEGEE. The CDR3 covers 18 residues. The CDR3, as DNA: TGTGCCAGCAGCTTGTTCGGCACAGGGGGAGAAGCTAACTATGGCTACACCTTC. Encoded protein: CASSLFGTGGEANYGYTF.